This TCR beta chain was obtained from a study of blood T cell repertoires in COVID-19. As for the study in general: The United States, Italy and Spain supplied acute and convalescent COVID-19 samples. Sample material is recorded as cDNA or gDNA derived from T cells, B-cell-depleted T cells, or PBMCs.

Original data processing: Amplification from reference gene primers served as the basis for estimated nucleated cell counts. The assay was immunoSEQ multiplex PCR, and TCRdb's table has in-frame clones only and misses some. V and J calls and clone size are copied from that table; D and trimming were computed from the DNA. The sample records 150,000 to 200,000 clones, about 86% being singletons. The CDR3 extends over 15 amino acids. V dropped 0 bases and J dropped 1 base, with 8 bases sitting between them. Per germline, CDR1 SGDLS and CDR2 YYNGEE. The chain couples TRBV9 to TRBJ1-3; the D is unclear. The sequence came from a man between 60 and 75 years old with acute or convalescent COVID-19. Source material: peripheral blood. CDR3 residues: CASSVGHTSGNTIYF. DNA for the CDR3: TGTGCCAGCAGCGTAGGACATACGTCTGGAAACACCATATATTTT.